Listed here are 15 T cell receptor beta chains from one sample, sequenced in a study of shared clonotypes between healthy human individuals. The table came from immunoSEQ multiplex PCR; TCRdb's copy has only in-frame clones and leaves some out. The data show 1.6 million or so clones, about 96% seen once. The source material was naive CD4+ T cells sorted from blood. Documented subset: CD45RA+ positively selected. The receptors shown here come from a man aged 30 to 45 in good health.

V usage is TRBV19 and J usage is TRBJ1-1; a weak D match, TRBD1 (6 bases). CDR3 length: 13 residues. Trimming removed 3 bases at V and 5 bases at J, with 10 bases between. From germline, CDR1 is LNHDA and CDR2 SQIVND (reference sequence). The CDR3 region is CASSIQTGTEAFF. CDR3 in DNA: TGTGCCAGTAGTATTCAAACAGGGACTGAAGCTTTCTTT.

The gene calls are TRBV7-3 and TRBJ2-2; no definite D call. Per germline, CDR1 SGHTA and CDR2 FQGTGA. The V and J ends lost 3 bases and 5 bases respectively, with 7 bases between them. The CDR3 runs to 13 residues. CDR3 sequence (DNA): TGTGCCAGCAGCTTGATGAGAACCGGGGAGCTGTTTTTT. This sequence encodes CASSLMRTGELFF.

The chain links TRBV2 to TRBJ1-2, with a possible D match to TRBD1 (6 bases). CDR1 and CDR2 from the germline V gene are SNHLY and FYNNEI. Trimming cost V 3 bases and J 4 bases, with 9 bases left between them. The CDR3 extends over 13 amino acids. The chain's CDR3 is CASSEGGVYGYTF. DNA of the CDR3: TGTGCCAGCAGTGAGGGGGGCGTCTATGGCTACACCTTC.

The V call is TRBV6-5, the J call TRBJ2-7, with D possibly matching TRBD1 (6 bases). The V end lost 6 bases, the J end lost 5 bases, and 14 bases lay between the germline ends. The V gene's germline CDR1 is MNHEY and CDR2 SVGAGI. There are 13 residues in the CDR3. CDR3 nucleotide sequence: TGTGCCAGCAGACCCCGGGACAACCACGAGCAGTACTTC. It encodes CASRPRDNHEQYF.

The CDR3 sequence: CASSFWSGSQSGEQFF. In DNA, the CDR3 is TGCGCCAGCAGCTTCTGGAGCGGGAGTCAAAGCGGTGAGCAGTTCTTC. This rearrangement joins TRBV5-1 to TRBJ2-1; TRBD2 matches 8 bases. V lost 2 bases and J lost 9; bases outside the gene matches: 13. Germline CDR1 is SGHRS and CDR2 is YFSETQ. The CDR3 is 16 residues long.

The genes are TRBV5-3 and TRBJ1-2; D call uncertain. Being an ORF, TRBV5-3 has a function that is uncertain. The CDR3 totals 15 residues. V gave up 0 bases and J gave up 4 bases, with 13 bases separating them. CDR3 coding DNA: TGTGCCAGAAGCTTGGTTGGAGGGCTCTCCTATGGCTACACCTTC. Amino acid sequence: CARSLVGGLSYGYTF.

The chain links TRBV14 to TRBJ2-3; tentatively, D is TRBD1 (6 bases). Germline V lookup: CDR1 SGHDN, CDR2 FVKESK. This CDR3 comprises 13 residues. For the CDR3, the DNA is TGTTCTTGGGCCCACAGGGATGCAGATACGCAGTATTTT. The encoded protein is CSWAHRDADTQYF.

The chain uses TRBV28 and TRBJ2-7; 8 nucleotides agree with TRBD1. Losses at the gene ends were 7 bases for V and 7 bases for J; bases not matched to a gene: 12. Per germline, CDR1 MDHEN and CDR2 SYDVKM. The CDR3 loop spans 14 amino acids. CDR3 residues: CASTSQPGGEEQYF. Written as DNA, the CDR3 is TGTGCCAGCACTTCTCAGCCAGGGGGCGAAGAGCAGTACTTC.

The V gene is TRBV9, the J gene TRBJ1-5, with TRBD1 matching over 7 bases. Germline CDR1 reads SGDLS; CDR2 reads YYNGEE. With V trimmed by 1 base and J by 7 bases, 5 bases remained unmatched. The CDR3 has 14 residues. CDR3 region: CASSVSGGGQPQHF. The CDR3 DNA reads as TGTGCCAGCAGCGTATCAGGGGGGGGACAGCCCCAGCATTTT.

V usage is TRBV5-1 and J usage is TRBJ2-6; TRBD1 might be the D (6 bases). Deletions cut 2 bases from V and 4 bases from J, with 13 bases between. Germline assignment: CDR1 SGHRS and CDR2 YFSETQ. The CDR3 loop spans 16 amino acids. The CDR3 bases are TGCGCCAGCAGCTTATTCAGGGGCACCGGGGCCAACGTCCTGACTTTC. Encoded protein: CASSLFRGTGANVLTF.

The chain links TRBV4-1 to TRBJ2-2; 12 bases agree with TRBD2. The CDR3 length is 18 residues. The J segment lost 3 bases and the V segment lost 4 bases, leaving 9 bases of the junction unmatched. CDR1 MGHRA and CDR2 YSYEKL come from the germline V gene. CDR3: CASSRGTSGPSYTGELFF. CDR3 DNA sequence: TGCGCCAGCAGCCGAGGGACTAGCGGGCCGTCCTACACCGGGGAGCTGTTTTTT.

The V call is TRBV18, the J call TRBJ2-6; no firm D call. The germline V gene has CDR1 KGHSH and CDR2 LQKENI. The CDR3 spans 16 residues. V shed 2 bases and J shed 1 base, with 9 bases lying between them. This chain's CDR3 is CASSPKSQSGANVLTF. The CDR3 DNA sequence: TGTGCCAGCTCACCAAAATCTCAATCTGGGGCCAACGTCCTGACTTTC.

The chain employs TRBV19 and TRBJ1-5; no clear D. The CDR3 loop spans 12 amino acids. Germline CDR1 LNHDA, CDR2 SQIVND (reference sequence). Trimming left V 7 bases short and J 9 bases short, with 13 bases between. The chain's CDR3 is CASTSSAGPQHF. The CDR3 DNA sequence: TGTGCCAGTACATCTTCAGCGGGGCCCCAGCATTTT.

The rearrangement links TRBV25-1 to TRBJ2-7; no firm D call. Germline assignment: CDR1 MGHDK and CDR2 SYGVNS. The CDR3 totals 15 residues. V was trimmed by 0 bases and J by 6 bases, leaving 15 bases between them. CDR3 in amino acids: CASSEYRARSGEQYF. The CDR3 region has the DNA TGTGCCAGCAGTGAATATAGGGCTAGATCGGGCGAGCAGTACTTC.

Comments on this clone: Other DNA sequences from this sample encode an identical CDR3 as well. J is TRBJ2-2 and V is TRBV18, with TRBD1 as a possible D gene (5 bases). Germline V gives CDR1 KGHSH, CDR2 LQKENI. This CDR3 has 15 residues. V was trimmed by 2 bases and J by 3 bases, leaving 10 bases between them. The DNA for the CDR3 is TGTGCCAGCTCACCAAGAACAGGAGACACCGGGGAGCTGTTTTTT. It is translated as CASSPRTGDTGELFF. Looking up the rest from reference TRBV18 and TRBJ2-2 gives the full variable domain: NAGVMQNPRHLVRRRGQEARLRCSPMKGHSHVYWYRQLPEEGLKFMVYLQKENIIDESGMPKERFSAEFPKEGPSILRIQQVVRGDSAAYFCASSPRTGDTGELFFGEGSRLTVL.